This is a list of T cell receptor beta chains from one sample in a study of OX40 agonist ivuxolimab in advanced cancers. Clones were read by immunoSEQ multiplex PCR, and TCRdb kept only the in-frame ones, dropping some. The sample lists about 20,000 clones, approximately 87% occurring once. Sample: CD4+ or CD8+ T cells sorted from blood, taken in a trial of the OX40 agonist ivuxolimab. These receptors all come from an adult with an advanced solid tumor such as melanoma, head and neck, liver or kidney cancer. Each CDR3 is given with its conserved first and last residue. The D gene is left open where the match is weak. The size field is filled for only some rows; it gives once, few, many or a size class.

v_gene,j_gene,d_gene,abundance,CDR3aa,CDR3nt
TRBV10-2,TRBJ2-7,-,-,CASSESGRRSAYEQYF,TGCGCCAGCAGTGAGTCGGGCAGGCGCTCAGCCTACGAGCAGTACTTC
TRBV28,TRBJ2-7,-,-,CASTGSAIRVEYF,TGTGCCAGCACGGGGAGCGCCATAAGGGTGGAGTACTTC
TRBV4-1,TRBJ1-1,-,-,CASSQEPGANLLNTEAFF,TGCGCCAGCAGCCAAGAACCCGGGGCGAACTTACTAAACACTGAAGCTTTCTTT
TRBV6-1,TRBJ2-5,-,few,CASSERGQESLPETQYF,TGTGCCAGCAGTGAACGGGGGCAGGAATCGCTCCCAGAGACCCAGTACTTC
TRBV10-2,TRBJ2-7,-,-,CASSGINSYEQYF,TGCGCCAGCAGTGGGATAAACTCCTACGAGCAGTACTTC
TRBV7-1,TRBJ2-7,-,-,CASSLASVDSGYEQYF,TGTGCCAGCAGCTTAGCTTCGGTGGACAGTGGCTACGAGCAGTACTTC
TRBV7-3,TRBJ2-4,TRBD2,-,CASSLLPPSGEKNIQYF,TGTGCCAGCAGCCTCCTTCCCCCTAGCGGGGAGAAAAACATTCAGTACTTC
TRBV6-1,TRBJ1-5,-,medium-sized,CASSEPGRGKAQPQHF,TGTGCCAGCAGTGAACCTGGCCGCGGAAAGGCACAGCCCCAGCATTTT
TRBV5-1,TRBJ2-1,-,-,CASSLGESRAYNEQFF,TGCGCCAGCAGCTTGGGAGAAAGCCGGGCCTACAATGAGCAGTTCTTC
TRBV15,TRBJ2-5,-,-,CATSRDRGSETQYF,TGTGCCACCAGCAGAGACCGAGGTTCTGAGACCCAGTACTTC
TRBV7-2,TRBJ2-7,-,few,CASSLSPGPYEQYF,TGTGCCAGCAGCTTATCCCCAGGCCCCTACGAGCAGTACTTC
TRBV4-3,TRBJ1-4,-,once,CASSQDWRSNEKLFF,TGCGCCAGCAGCCAAGATTGGAGGTCGAATGAAAAACTGTTTTTT
TRBV5-5,TRBJ1-3,-,-,CASSLWGNTIYF,TGTGCCAGCAGCTTGTGGGGAAACACCATATATTTT
TRBV6-5,TRBJ1-4,-,-,CASSYSGWANEKLFF,TGTGCCAGCAGTTACTCGGGGTGGGCCAATGAAAAACTGTTTTTT
TRBV5-6,TRBJ1-5,-,-,CASSPAGGGRSNQPQHF,TGTGCCAGCAGCCCGGCGGGGGGGGGCAGAAGCAATCAGCCCCAGCATTTT
TRBV7-3,TRBJ2-2,TRBD1,-,CASRGQENTGELFF,TGTGCCAGCAGGGGACAGGAGAACACCGGGGAGCTGTTTTTT
TRBV28,TRBJ2-7,-,-,CASSFQGSSYEQYF,TGTGCCAGCAGTTTCCAGGGAAGCTCCTACGAGCAGTACTTC
TRBV2,TRBJ2-1,-,-,CASSVGRYNEQFF,TGTGCCAGCAGTGTGGGACGCTACAATGAGCAGTTCTTC
TRBV29-1,TRBJ2-7,-,-,CSVEDASSYEQYF,TGCAGCGTCGAAGACGCGAGCTCCTACGAGCAGTACTTC
TRBV10-3,TRBJ2-1,TRBD2,-,CAISGKLSGGPSNEQFF,TGTGCCATCAGCGGTAAGCTTAGCGGGGGGCCAAGCAATGAGCAGTTCTTC
TRBV5-1,TRBJ2-1,-,once,CASSLGLSNEQFF,TGCGCCAGCAGCTTGGGCCTCTCGAATGAGCAGTTCTTC
TRBV6-5,TRBJ2-7,-,-,CASSYGQNYEQYF,TGTGCCAGCAGTTACGGGCAAAACTACGAGCAGTACTTC
TRBV27,TRBJ2-7,TRBD2,-,CASSPLAGATYEQYF,TGTGCCAGCAGTCCTCTAGCGGGAGCAACCTACGAGCAGTACTTC
TRBV11-2,TRBJ2-3,TRBD1,-,CASSPGTGLTDTQYF,TGTGCCAGCAGCCCCGGGACAGGGCTAACAGATACGCAGTATTTT
TRBV7-9,TRBJ2-7,TRBD1,-,CASSLGGTEVYAYEQYF,TGTGCCAGCAGCTTAGGTGGGACAGAAGTATACGCCTACGAGCAGTACTTC
TRBV7-9,TRBJ1-1,-,-,CASSLGLEGLLNTEAFF,TGTGCCAGCAGCTTAGGGCTAGAGGGACTTTTGAACACTGAAGCTTTCTTT
TRBV14,TRBJ2-2,-,-,CASSFLGANTGELFF,TGTGCCAGCAGCTTTCTGGGGGCCAACACCGGGGAGCTGTTTTTT
TRBV5-1,TRBJ1-2,TRBD1,-,CASSERTGNGYTF,TGCGCCAGCAGCGAAAGGACAGGGAATGGCTACACCTTC
TRBV28,TRBJ2-1,-,once,CASSLSLWGLGSYNEQFF,TGTGCCAGCAGTTTATCGCTTTGGGGCCTTGGCTCCTACAATGAGCAGTTCTTC
TRBV29-1,TRBJ2-7,TRBD2,-,CSVQGLAGQYF,TGCAGCGTCCAAGGACTAGCGGGACAGTACTTC
TRBV30,TRBJ2-5,-,once,CAWSVGSRETQYF,TGTGCCTGGAGTGTAGGGTCCCGAGAGACCCAGTACTTC
TRBV29-1,TRBJ2-3,TRBD2,-,CSVEDNALAGGGTDTQYF,TGCAGCGTTGAAGACAATGCCCTAGCGGGGGGGGGCACAGATACGCAGTATTTT
TRBV6-1,TRBJ2-1,TRBD2,-,CATKLAGINNEQFF,TGTGCCACCAAACTAGCGGGGATAAACAATGAGCAGTTCTTC